These 18 T cell receptor beta chains came from one sample sequenced in a study of cytotoxic CD8 clonotypes in ibrutinib-treated CLL. Clones were read by immunoSEQ multiplex PCR, and TCRdb kept only the in-frame ones, dropping some. The repertoire holds fewer than 300,000 clones, roughly three quarters seen once, with approximately 5.1% in the top ten. Sequencing used PBMCs, obtained at disease progression, from a patient treated with ibrutinib. The receptors come from a human donor with chronic lymphocytic leukemia.

The chain joins TRBV6-5 to TRBJ2-7, with D unclear. Deletions cut 4 bases from V and 7 bases from J, with 14 bases between. The CDR3 length is 13 residues. Germline V gene data show CDR1 as MNHEY and CDR2 as SVGAGI. The CDR3 is CASSSSHPLEQYF. CDR3 bases: TGTGCCAGCAGTTCTTCTCATCCCTTGGAGCAGTACTTC.

V and J are TRBV10-1 and TRBJ2-3, with TRBD2 matching 13 bases. Losses at the gene ends were 4 bases for V and 4 bases for J; bases not matched to a gene: 5. CDR1 WNHNN and CDR2 SYGVQD come from the germline V gene (reference sequence). The CDR3 is made up of 16 amino acids. In nucleotides, the CDR3 is TGCGCCAGCAGTGCGGGACTAGCGGGAAGGGCAGATACGCAGTATTTT. Encoded protein: CASSAGLAGRADTQYF.

The table lists this clone with a few counts. This chain links TRBV10-3 with TRBJ2-7; D remains ambiguous. The CDR3 totals 13 residues. Germline CDR1 is ENHRY and CDR2 is SYGVKD. V lost 10 bases and J 0 bases, leaving 13 bases between the germline ends. CDR3 region: CATQGTSSYEQYF. The CDR3 DNA sequence: TGTGCCACACAAGGTACCAGCTCCTACGAGCAGTACTTC.

V and J are TRBV5-6 and TRBJ2-7; unclear D gene. Deletions cut 4 bases from V and 0 bases from J, with 11 bases between. In germline, CDR1 is SGHDT, CDR2 YYEEEE. This CDR3 spans 14 amino acids. The CDR3 region has the DNA TGTGCCAGCAGCCCCGACTGGAGCTCCTACGAGCAGTACTTC. Amino acids: CASSPDWSSYEQYF.

V and J are TRBV18 and TRBJ1-1; D gene uncertain. Germline V gene data show CDR1 as KGHSH and CDR2 as LQKENI. V lost 2 bases to trimming and J lost 2 bases, with 9 bases between them. CDR3 size: 14 residues. CDR3 region: CASSPFRPNTEAFF. The CDR3 DNA is TGTGCCAGCTCACCATTCAGACCCAACACTGAAGCTTTCTTT.

This clone was picked up one time. This sequence joins TRBV5-1 and TRBJ2-6; 7 positions match TRBD1. Germline-derived CDR1 and CDR2 are SGHRS and YFSETQ. The CDR3 length is 17 residues. V was pared by 0 bases and J by 3 bases, with 6 bases of the junction left unmatched. As DNA, the CDR3 is TGCGCCAGCAGCTTGGCAAGGGGGCGCGTTGGGGCCAACGTCCTGACTTTC. Protein sequence: CASSLARGRVGANVLTF.

For this clone: Because the CDR3's place on the DNA is in doubt, the DNA is left out and the CDR3 is given as listed by TCRdb. The chain has TRBV5-4 and TRBJ2-7; the tabulated D call, TRBD1, remains unverified against the DNA. In germline, CDR1 is SGHNT, CDR2 YYREEE (reference sequence). The CDR3 totals 17 residues, both ends included. The CDR3 is CASSFGHMNFGPGPMNF.

The gene calls are TRBV14 and TRBJ2-7; no reliable D call. There are 13 residues in the CDR3. Germline loops: CDR1 SGHDN, CDR2 FVKESK. Trimming removed 4 bases from V and 0 bases from J, with 7 bases in between. The CDR3 bases are TGTGCCAGCAGCCGGCACCACTCCTACGAGCAGTACTTC. Translated: CASSRHHSYEQYF.

The chain recombines TRBV7-3 with TRBJ2-3; D may be TRBD1 (7 bases). Trimming took 2 bases from V and 2 from J, leaving 11 bases between them. Germline CDR1 reads SGHTA; CDR2 reads FQGTGA. The CDR3 contains 15 residues. The CDR3 DNA is TGTGCCAGCAGCTTAGGAGGGGGCCTCACAGATACGCAGTATTTT. It is translated as CASSLGGGLTDTQYF. Together with reference TRBV7-3 and TRBJ2-3, the CDR3 gives the full variable domain: GAGVSQTPSNKVTEKGKYVELRCDPISGHTALYWYRQSLGQGPEFLIYFQGTGAADDSGLPNDRFFAVRPEGSVSTLKIQRTERGDSAVYLCASSLGGGLTDTQYFGPGTRLTVL.

The CDR3 nucleotides read TGTGCCAGCAGTTTGCGGGGGGGCCCGAACACTGAAGCTTTCTTT. Translated: CASSLRGGPNTEAFF. The chain links TRBV27 to TRBJ1-1, with a tentative D call TRBD1 (6 bases). Trimming pared 3 bases from V and 1 base from J, leaving 12 bases between. Germline V gives CDR1 MNHEY, CDR2 SMNVEV (reference sequence). The CDR3 has 15 residues.

The chain combines TRBV13 with TRBJ1-4; 9 bases agree with TRBD1. V dropped 5 bases and J dropped 5; count of bases not matched to a gene: 6. The CDR3 is made up of 15 amino acids. CDR1 and CDR2 from the germline V gene are PRHDT and FYEKMQ (reference sequence). CDR3 bases: TGTGCCAGCAGCCCAACCGGGACAGGGAATGAAAAACTGTTTTTT. Protein product: CASSPTGTGNEKLFF.

This rearrangement joins TRBV7-2 to TRBJ2-3; 13 positions agree with TRBD2. From germline, CDR1 is SGHTA and CDR2 FQGNSA. Trimming took 4 bases from V and 5 from J; bases not matched to a gene: 9. This CDR3 has 17 residues. The CDR3 region is CASSSQTSGGMIDTQYF. CDR3 bases: TGTGCCAGCAGCTCCCAGACTAGCGGGGGGATGATAGATACGCAGTATTTT.

The V and J genes are TRBV15 and TRBJ2-1; D is possibly TRBD1 (6 bases). Germline V CDR1 and CDR2: LNHNV, YYDKDF (reference sequence). The CDR3 runs 15 residues. Trimming left V 0 bases short and J 3 bases short, with 9 bases between. CDR3 nucleotides: TGTGCCACCAGCAGAGATGGGGGCCTCTACAATGAGCAGTTCTTC. It yields the protein CATSRDGGLYNEQFF.

V usage is TRBV5-6 and J usage is TRBJ1-2; D uncertain. The CDR3 covers 14 residues. V lost 0 bases and J 3 bases, leaving 9 bases between the germline ends. CDR1 is SGHDT, CDR2 YYEEEE, per germline. The CDR3 sequence: CASSLGRSYYGYTF. The CDR3 bases are TGTGCCAGCAGCTTGGGGCGGAGTTACTATGGCTACACCTTC.

V usage is TRBV6-4 and J usage is TRBJ1-5, with 9 positions matching TRBD1. The germline gives CDR1 MRHNA, CDR2 SNTAGT. With V trimmed by 6 bases and J by 5 bases, 5 bases remained unmatched. CDR3 size: 14 residues. This CDR3 reads CASRRTGADQPQHF. DNA for the CDR3: TGTGCCAGCAGGCGGACAGGGGCTGATCAGCCCCAGCATTTT.

This rearrangement joins TRBV10-3 to TRBJ2-5; D tentatively fits TRBD1 or TRBD2 (6 bases each). Germline CDR1 reads ENHRY; CDR2 reads SYGVKD. This CDR3 is built from 14 residues. V lost 3 bases, J lost 5 bases, and 13 bases lay in between. This CDR3 is CAISEGVGGETQYF. CDR3 bases: TGTGCCATCAGTGAAGGTGTAGGGGGGGAGACCCAGTACTTC.

The gene calls are TRBV5-1 and TRBJ2-3; no clear D. Germline V gene data show CDR1 as SGHRS and CDR2 as YFSETQ. The CDR3 consists of 16 residues. Between the trimmed V and J ends, which lost 3 bases and 0 bases, there was a span of 14 bases. In DNA form, the CDR3 reads TGCGCCAGCAGCTCTTACGGAAGGTCTAGCACAGATACGCAGTATTTT. This encodes CASSSYGRSSTDTQYF.

The chain is built from TRBV5-1 and TRBJ2-3; 16 bases fit TRBD2. V shed 5 bases, J shed 5 bases, and the junction held 8 bases outside the gene matches. The CDR3 length is 17 residues. Looked up from germline, CDR1 is SGHRS and CDR2 is YFSETQ. This CDR3 reads CASSTGTSGGALDTQYF. Written as DNA, the CDR3 is TGCGCCAGCAGTACCGGGACTAGCGGGGGGGCCCTAGATACGCAGTATTTT.